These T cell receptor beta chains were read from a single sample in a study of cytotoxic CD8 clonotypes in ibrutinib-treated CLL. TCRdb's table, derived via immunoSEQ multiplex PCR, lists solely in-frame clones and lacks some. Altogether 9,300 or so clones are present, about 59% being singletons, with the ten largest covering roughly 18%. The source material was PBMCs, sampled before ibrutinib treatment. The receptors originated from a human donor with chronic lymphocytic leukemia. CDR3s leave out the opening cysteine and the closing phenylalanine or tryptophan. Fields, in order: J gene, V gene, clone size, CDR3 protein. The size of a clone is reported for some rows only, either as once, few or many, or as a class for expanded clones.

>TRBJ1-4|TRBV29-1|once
SVMQRKTV
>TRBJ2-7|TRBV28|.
ASSLLVGTSSYEQY
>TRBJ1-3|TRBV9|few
ASSVGVSTSGNTIY
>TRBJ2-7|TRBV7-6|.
ASSLGGTYEQY
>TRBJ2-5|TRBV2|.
ASRPSGAQETQY
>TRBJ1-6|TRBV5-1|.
ASSLVAGGAYNSPLH
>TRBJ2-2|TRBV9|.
ASSVGSGTGKNTGELF
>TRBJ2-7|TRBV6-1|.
ASRAGTGTYEQY
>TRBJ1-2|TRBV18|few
ASSPGQSGYT
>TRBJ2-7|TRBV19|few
ASSKAGTTFGEQY
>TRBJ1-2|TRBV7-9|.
ASSPRRDRGGDYGYT
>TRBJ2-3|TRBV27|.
ASSWVGATDTQY
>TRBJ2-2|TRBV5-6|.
ASSWQGVTGELF